This TCR beta chain was observed in a study of shared clonotypes between healthy human individuals. Sequencing used immunoSEQ multiplex PCR; TCRdb keeps in-frame clones, though not all of them. The sample records about 2 million clones, roughly 95% being singletons. Whole-study findings and limits: The sole specimen, blood, was sampled, and tissue repertoires likely differ. Non-shared clonotypes displayed generation probabilities falling below those of clonotypes present in all four donors.

To note about this clone: What it binds is not known.

The naive CD8 subset, CD45RO-negative cells positively selected for CCR7, excluded terminally differentiated effector memory CD45RA+ cells. V was cut by 0 bases and J by 0 bases, with 15 bases left in between. The germline CDR1 and CDR2 sequences are SGDLS and YYNGEE. The CDR3 covers 17 residues. The chain is built from TRBV9 and TRBJ1-1; the D gene is possibly TRBD1 (5 bases). The sequencing sample was made of naive CD8+ T cells sorted from blood. This TCR was sampled from a man aged 18-30 years in good health. The CDR3 reads CASSVADVVTVNTEAFF. CDR3 coding DNA: TGTGCCAGCAGCGTAGCCGACGTGGTGACAGTGAACACTGAAGCTTTCTTT.